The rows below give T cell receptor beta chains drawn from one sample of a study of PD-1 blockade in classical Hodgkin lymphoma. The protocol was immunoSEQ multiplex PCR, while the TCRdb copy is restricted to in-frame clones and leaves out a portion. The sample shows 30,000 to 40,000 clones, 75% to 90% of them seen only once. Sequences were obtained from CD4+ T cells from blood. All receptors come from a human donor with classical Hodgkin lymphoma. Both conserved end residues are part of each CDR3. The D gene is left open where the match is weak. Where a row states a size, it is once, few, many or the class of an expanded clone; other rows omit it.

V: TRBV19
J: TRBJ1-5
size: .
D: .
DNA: TGTGCCAGTAGTATCCCTCCCGCGAGATATAGCAATCAGCCCCAGCATTTT
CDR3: CASSIPPARYSNQPQHF

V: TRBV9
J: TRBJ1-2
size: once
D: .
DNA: TGTGCCAGCAGCGTAGATTCTTATGTTCAAACTTATGGCTACACCTTC
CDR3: CASSVDSYVQTYGYTF

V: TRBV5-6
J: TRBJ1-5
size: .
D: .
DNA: TGTGCCAGCAGCTTCGGCAATCAGCCCCAGCATTTT
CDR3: CASSFGNQPQHF

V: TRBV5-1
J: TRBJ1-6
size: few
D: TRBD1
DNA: TGCGCCAGCAGCTTGGGACAGGGGAATTCACCCCTCCACTTT
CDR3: CASSLGQGNSPLHF

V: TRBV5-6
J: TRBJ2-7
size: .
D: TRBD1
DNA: TGTGCCAGCAGCTTGTATCCTGGGACAGCCTTCTCCTACGAGCAGTACTTC
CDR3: CASSLYPGTAFSYEQYF

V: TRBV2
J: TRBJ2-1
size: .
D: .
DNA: TGTGCCAGCAGTTTAACTTGGAACAATGAGCAGTTCTTC
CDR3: CASSLTWNNEQFF

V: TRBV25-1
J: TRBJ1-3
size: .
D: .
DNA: TGTGCCAGCAGTGAAGATATCCCAGGGAGCTCTGGAAACACCATATATTTT
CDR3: CASSEDIPGSSGNTIYF

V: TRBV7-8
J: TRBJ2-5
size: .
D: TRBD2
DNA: TGTGCCAGCAGCTTCGGGACTAGCACTGAGACCCAGTACTTC
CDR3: CASSFGTSTETQYF

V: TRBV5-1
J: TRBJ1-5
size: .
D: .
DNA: TGCGCCAGCAGCTTGGTAGGGGGGGCAGGTCAGCCCCAGCATTTT
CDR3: CASSLVGGAGQPQHF

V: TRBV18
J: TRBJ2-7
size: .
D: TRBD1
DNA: TGTGCCAGCTCAGTGGACAGGGCCGAGCAGTACTTC
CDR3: CASSVDRAEQYF

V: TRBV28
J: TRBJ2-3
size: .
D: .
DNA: TGTGCCAGCACCTCGGGCCTTTTCACAGATACGCAGTATTTT
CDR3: CASTSGLFTDTQYF

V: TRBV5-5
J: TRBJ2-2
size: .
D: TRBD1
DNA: TGTGCCAGCAGCTACGGGACAGCGAACACCGGGGAGCTGTTTTTT
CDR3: CASSYGTANTGELFF

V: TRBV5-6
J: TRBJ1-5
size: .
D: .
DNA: TGTGCCAGCAGGCGATACAGTTCCAATCAGCCCCAGCATTTT
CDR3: CASRRYSSNQPQHF

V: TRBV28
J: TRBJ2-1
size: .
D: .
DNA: TGTGCCAGCAGTACCCCCTTCAAGCGGATAGCCTACAATGAGCAGTTCTTC
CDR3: CASSTPFKRIAYNEQFF

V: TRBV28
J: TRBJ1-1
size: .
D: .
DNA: TGTGCCAGCAGTCTCGAGGATCCTGTGGACACTGAAGCTTTCTTT
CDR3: CASSLEDPVDTEAFF

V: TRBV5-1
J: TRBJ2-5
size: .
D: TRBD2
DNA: TGCGCCAGCAGCTCGCTAACTAGCGGGAGCGATTTTAGGTACTTC
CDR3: CASSSLTSGSDFRYF

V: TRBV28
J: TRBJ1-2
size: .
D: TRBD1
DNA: TGTGCCAGCAGTTTCGACAGGGCCTACGGCTACACCTTC
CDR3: CASSFDRAYGYTF

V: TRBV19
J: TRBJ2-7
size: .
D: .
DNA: TGTGCCAGTAAAGGAGTAGGGGTCCACGAGCAGTACTTC
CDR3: CASKGVGVHEQYF

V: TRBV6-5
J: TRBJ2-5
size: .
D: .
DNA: TGTGCCAGCAGTTACACGAGCGGATGGGGAGAGGAGACCCAGTACTTC
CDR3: CASSYTSGWGEETQYF

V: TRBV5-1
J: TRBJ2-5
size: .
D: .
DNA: TGCGCCAGCAGCCTACAGGGCGGAGAGACCCAGTACTTC
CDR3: CASSLQGGETQYF

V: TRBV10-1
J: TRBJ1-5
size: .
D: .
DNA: TGCGCCAGCAGTGACTCTCAGGGAGATCAGCCCCAGCATTTT
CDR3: CASSDSQGDQPQHF

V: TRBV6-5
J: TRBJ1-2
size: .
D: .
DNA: TGTGCCAGCAGTTCAGGGTCTAAAAACTATGGCTACACCTTC
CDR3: CASSSGSKNYGYTF

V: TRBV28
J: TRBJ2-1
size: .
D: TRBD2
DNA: TGTGCCAGCAGTTTATTGACTAGCGGAACCTACAATGAGCAGTTCTTC
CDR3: CASSLLTSGTYNEQFF

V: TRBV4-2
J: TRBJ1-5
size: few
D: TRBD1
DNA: TGTGCCAGCAGCCAAGGGACAGGCTGGCCCCAGCATTTT
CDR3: CASSQGTGWPQHF

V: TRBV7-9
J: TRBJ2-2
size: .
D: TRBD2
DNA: TGTGCCAGCAGCTGGGGAGGGCCAACCGGGGAGCTGTTTTTT
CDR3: CASSWGGPTGELFF

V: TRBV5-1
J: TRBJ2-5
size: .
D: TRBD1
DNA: TGCGCCAGCAGCGCTACAAGTTTCAGGGGGCTAGAGACCCAGTACTTC
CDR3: CASSATSFRGLETQYF

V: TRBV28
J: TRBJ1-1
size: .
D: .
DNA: TGTGCCAGCACCCTTAGGGAAGGGGCTGAAGCTTTCTTT
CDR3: CASTLREGAEAFF

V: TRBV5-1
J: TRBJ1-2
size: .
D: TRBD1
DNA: TGCGCCAGCAGCTTGGTGTCCGGGACAGGGGGGCATGGCTACACCTTC
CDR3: CASSLVSGTGGHGYTF

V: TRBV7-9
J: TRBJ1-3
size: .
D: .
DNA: TGTGCCAGCAGCTTAATGGGTAGCTCTGGAAACACCATATATTTT
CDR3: CASSLMGSSGNTIYF

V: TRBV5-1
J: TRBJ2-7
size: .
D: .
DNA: TGCGCCAGCAGCTCCAGTGGTTACGAGCAGTACTTC
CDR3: CASSSSGYEQYF

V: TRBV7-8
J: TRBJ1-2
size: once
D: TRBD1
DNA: TGTGCCAGCAGCCGGGAGGGGGCAGGAGGCTACACCTTC
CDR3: CASSREGAGGYTF

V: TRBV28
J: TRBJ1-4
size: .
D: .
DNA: TGTGCCACGGCCTTAGGTACAACTAATGAAAAACTGTTTTTT
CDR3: CATALGTTNEKLFF

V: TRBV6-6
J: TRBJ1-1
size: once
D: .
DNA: TGTGCCAGCTTTAGGACGGTGAACACTGAAGCTTTCTTT
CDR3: CASFRTVNTEAFF

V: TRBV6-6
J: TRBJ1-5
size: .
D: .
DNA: TGTGCCAGCATTCTTGGGCAGGTTGGTAGCAATCAGCCCCAGCATTTT
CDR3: CASILGQVGSNQPQHF

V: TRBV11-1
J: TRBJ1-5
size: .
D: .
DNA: TGTGCCAGCAGCTTGGGAAGCAATCAGCCCCAGCATTTT
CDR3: CASSLGSNQPQHF

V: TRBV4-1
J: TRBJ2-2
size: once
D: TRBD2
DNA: TGCGCCAGCAGCCAAGGACTAGCGGGACGATTGGGCGGGGAGCTGTTTTTT
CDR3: CASSQGLAGRLGGELFF

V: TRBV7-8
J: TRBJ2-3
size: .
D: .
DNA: TGTGCCAGCAGCCCCCGGAGGACAGATACGCAGTATTTT
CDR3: CASSPRRTDTQYF

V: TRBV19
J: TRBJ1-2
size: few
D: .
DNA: TGTGCCAGTAGCCTGACTGATCCTAACTATGGCTACACCTTC
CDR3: CASSLTDPNYGYTF

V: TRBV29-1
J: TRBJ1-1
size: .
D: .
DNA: TGCAGCGTTGGGCAGGGTGGGGGCACTGAAGCTTTCTTT
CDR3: CSVGQGGGTEAFF

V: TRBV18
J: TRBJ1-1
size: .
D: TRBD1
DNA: TGTGCCAGCTCAACACAGGGGGCTTTGGGAACTGAAGCTTTCTTT
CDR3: CASSTQGALGTEAFF

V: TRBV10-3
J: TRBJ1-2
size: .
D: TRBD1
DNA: TGTGCCATCAGTGCCCTGGGACAGGGCAATGGCTACACCTTC
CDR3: CAISALGQGNGYTF

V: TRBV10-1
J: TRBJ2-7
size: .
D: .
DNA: TGCGCCAGCTCCGGGACTGGCCCCTACGAGCAGTACTTC
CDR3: CASSGTGPYEQYF

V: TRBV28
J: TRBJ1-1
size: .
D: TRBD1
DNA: TGTGCCATCGGACAGGGGGGAATAGGAGTCGACGAAGCTTTCTTT
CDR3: CAIGQGGIGVDEAFF

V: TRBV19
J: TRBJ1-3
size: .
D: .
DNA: TGTGCCATCGACTCCGGACGGGCCTCTGGAAACACCATATATTTT
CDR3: CAIDSGRASGNTIYF

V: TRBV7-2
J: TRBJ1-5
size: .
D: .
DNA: TGTGCCAGCAGCCACTACCAGAAGCCCCAGCATTTT
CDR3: CASSHYQKPQHF

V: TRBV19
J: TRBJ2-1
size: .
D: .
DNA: TGTGCCAGTAACACCGGGGGGAGGGGGCCCTACAATGAGCAGTTCTTC
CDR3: CASNTGGRGPYNEQFF

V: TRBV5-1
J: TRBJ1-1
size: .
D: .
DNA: TGCGCCAGCAGTCTGGGATCGGGACACTTGAACACTGAAGCTTTCTTT
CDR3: CASSLGSGHLNTEAFF

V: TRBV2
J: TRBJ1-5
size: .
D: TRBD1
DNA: TGTGCCAGCAGTGGACAGGGGTATAGCAATCAGCCCCAGCATTTT
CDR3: CASSGQGYSNQPQHF

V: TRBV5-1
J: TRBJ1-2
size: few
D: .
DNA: TGCGCCAGCAGCTTGGGCGTTTACCCGGGTGGCTACACCTTC
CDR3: CASSLGVYPGGYTF